The rows below give T cell receptor beta chains drawn from one sample of a study of T-cell memory formation after mild COVID-19. TCRdb ran MiXCR on the 5' RACE reads and lists one entry per CDR3 protein. The repertoire consists of around 300,000 distinct CDR3 sequences, with roughly an eighth occurring once and the leading ten covering 21%. The sample comprised PBMCs or a T cell subset sorted from them (not recorded which). These receptors were obtained from a man between 18 and 29 years old who had mild COVID-19 (a few samples of this study predate the infection). Cell type and time point are not known. Both conserved end residues are part of each CDR3. The order of the fields is J gene, clone size, V gene, D gene, CDR3 DNA, CDR3 protein. D genes are given only for firm matches. Rows may omit the clone size; those that give it use once, few, many or a size class.

j_gene: TRBJ1-2; abundance: .; v_gene: TRBV5-1; d_gene: .; CDR3nt: TGCGCCAGCAGCTTGTGGCAGGACTATGGCTACACCTTC; CDR3aa: CASSLWQDYGYTF
j_gene: TRBJ2-7; abundance: .; v_gene: TRBV5-1; d_gene: TRBD1; CDR3nt: TGCGCCAGCAGCGTTACTCCGGGACAGTTCTACGAGCAGTACTTC; CDR3aa: CASSVTPGQFYEQYF
j_gene: TRBJ2-3; abundance: .; v_gene: TRBV11-2; d_gene: TRBD2; CDR3nt: TGTGCCAGCAGCTCGACTAGCGGGGTTAAAGATACGCAGTATTTT; CDR3aa: CASSSTSGVKDTQYF
j_gene: TRBJ1-1; abundance: few; v_gene: TRBV7-9; d_gene: .; CDR3nt: TGTGCCAGCAGACCTACAGGGCACAGAGGAGTTTTCTTT; CDR3aa: CASRPTGHRGVFF
j_gene: TRBJ2-5; abundance: few; v_gene: TRBV20-1; d_gene: .; CDR3nt: TGCAGTGCTAGTGGCCTAGTCCAAGAGACCCAGTACTTC; CDR3aa: CSASGLVQETQYF
j_gene: TRBJ2-5; abundance: few; v_gene: TRBV6-2/TRBV6-3; d_gene: TRBD2; CDR3nt: TGTGCCAGCAGTTGGGGGGGTCCCCAAGAGACCCAGTACTTC; CDR3aa: CASSWGGPQETQYF
j_gene: TRBJ2-7; abundance: few; v_gene: TRBV7-2; d_gene: .; CDR3nt: TGTGCCAGCAGCTTGGTACAGGGACTAAGGGACTTC; CDR3aa: CASSLVQGLRDF
j_gene: TRBJ1-5; abundance: few; v_gene: TRBV20-1; d_gene: TRBD1; CDR3nt: TGCAGTGCTAAAGGACAGGGAGAGCCCCAGCATTTT; CDR3aa: CSAKGQGEPQHF
j_gene: TRBJ2-5; abundance: .; v_gene: TRBV4-2; d_gene: .; CDR3nt: TGTGCCAGCAGCCAACCGGACGCAGATGGGGAGACCCAGTACTTC; CDR3aa: CASSQPDADGETQYF
j_gene: TRBJ2-2; abundance: .; v_gene: TRBV4-1; d_gene: TRBD2; CDR3nt: TGCGCCAGCAGCCAGGTCCCGGGACTAGCGGTCGGGGAGCTGTTTTTT; CDR3aa: CASSQVPGLAVGELFF
j_gene: TRBJ2-2; abundance: .; v_gene: TRBV29-1; d_gene: .; CDR3nt: TGCAGCGTTGGCCAGGGTATCGGGGAGCTGTTTTTT; CDR3aa: CSVGQGIGELFF
j_gene: TRBJ2-1; abundance: .; v_gene: TRBV7-6; d_gene: .; CDR3nt: TGTGCCAGCAGCTTAGCGCACGGTGCTGAGCAGTTCTTC; CDR3aa: CASSLAHGAEQFF
j_gene: TRBJ2-5; abundance: .; v_gene: TRBV27; d_gene: .; CDR3nt: TGTGCCAGCAGTTTAGCAGGGATAGGGCAGACCCAGTACTTC; CDR3aa: CASSLAGIGQTQYF
j_gene: TRBJ1-5; abundance: few; v_gene: TRBV18; d_gene: TRBD1; CDR3nt: TGTGCCAGCTCACCCGGACAGGGGGCTTGGGGTCAGCCCCAGCATTTT; CDR3aa: CASSPGQGAWGQPQHF
j_gene: TRBJ1-3; abundance: few; v_gene: TRBV29-1; d_gene: .; CDR3nt: TGCAGCGTAGAGCGGGCAGGGAGAGAAAACACCATATATTTT; CDR3aa: CSVERAGRENTIYF
j_gene: TRBJ2-5; abundance: few; v_gene: TRBV5-6; d_gene: .; CDR3nt: TGTGCCAGCAGTAGTAGCGTAGAGACCCAGTACTTC; CDR3aa: CASSSSVETQYF
j_gene: TRBJ2-5; abundance: .; v_gene: TRBV6-2/TRBV6-3; d_gene: .; CDR3nt: TGTGCCAGCAGTTACTCGAAGGCTATCCTCCAAGAGACCCAGTACTTC; CDR3aa: CASSYSKAILQETQYF
j_gene: TRBJ2-7; abundance: few; v_gene: TRBV29-1; d_gene: TRBD2; CDR3nt: TGCAGCGTTGTTACTAGCGGTCTGGTCGGGCAGTACTTC; CDR3aa: CSVVTSGLVGQYF
j_gene: TRBJ2-7; abundance: few; v_gene: TRBV19; d_gene: .; CDR3nt: TGTGCCAGTACCCAAACAGGTTCTAGCTCCTACGAGCAGTACTTC; CDR3aa: CASTQTGSSSYEQYF
j_gene: TRBJ2-3; abundance: few; v_gene: TRBV10-3; d_gene: .; CDR3nt: TGTGCGGTGGAGGGGGCGTCAGATACGCAGTATTTT; CDR3aa: CAVEGASDTQYF
j_gene: TRBJ2-6; abundance: .; v_gene: TRBV4-3; d_gene: .; CDR3nt: TGCGCCAGCAGCCAAGACAGCCACTCTGGGGCCAACGTCCTGACTTTC; CDR3aa: CASSQDSHSGANVLTF
j_gene: TRBJ2-2; abundance: .; v_gene: TRBV7-9; d_gene: TRBD1; CDR3nt: TGTGCCAGCAGCTCGGAGGACAGGGGCAACACCGGGGAGCTGTTTTTT; CDR3aa: CASSSEDRGNTGELFF
j_gene: TRBJ2-5; abundance: few; v_gene: TRBV12-5; d_gene: .; CDR3nt: TGTGCTAGTGGTTTGGTACTCGGACAGCAAGAGACCCAGTACTTC; CDR3aa: CASGLVLGQQETQYF
j_gene: TRBJ1-4; abundance: .; v_gene: TRBV5-5; d_gene: TRBD1; CDR3nt: TGTGCCAGCAGCTTCGGTCCGGGACAGCCCAATGAAAAACTGTTTTTT; CDR3aa: CASSFGPGQPNEKLFF
j_gene: TRBJ2-2; abundance: .; v_gene: TRBV25-1; d_gene: .; CDR3nt: TGTGCCAGCAGCGCCCCCTTCGGGGACGGGGAGCTGTTTTTT; CDR3aa: CASSAPFGDGELFF
j_gene: TRBJ2-5; abundance: few; v_gene: TRBV18; d_gene: .; CDR3nt: TGTGCCAGCTCCCCTAATCGGAGAGAGTACCAAGAGACCCAGTACTTC; CDR3aa: CASSPNRREYQETQYF
j_gene: TRBJ2-5; abundance: .; v_gene: TRBV12-3/TRBV12-4; d_gene: TRBD1; CDR3nt: TGTGCCAGCAGTACTACAGGGGGCGAAGAGACCCAGTACTTC; CDR3aa: CASSTTGGEETQYF
j_gene: TRBJ2-5; abundance: few; v_gene: TRBV29-1; d_gene: TRBD1; CDR3nt: TGCAGCGTTGATGGGGGACAGGGCCAAGAGACCCAGTACTTC; CDR3aa: CSVDGGQGQETQYF
j_gene: TRBJ1-6; abundance: .; v_gene: TRBV6-5; d_gene: .; CDR3nt: TGTGCCAGCAACCCACGAGGGGCCAGCTCCTATAATTCACCCCTCCACTTT; CDR3aa: CASNPRGASSYNSPLHF
j_gene: TRBJ1-2; abundance: .; v_gene: TRBV4-1; d_gene: TRBD1; CDR3nt: TGCGCCAGCAGCCAAGGAGACAGGGTGAGATCTGGCTACACCTTC; CDR3aa: CASSQGDRVRSGYTF
j_gene: TRBJ2-7; abundance: many; v_gene: TRBV4-2; d_gene: .; CDR3nt: TGTGCCAGCAGCGCTGACGGAGGCTACGAGCAGTACTTC; CDR3aa: CASSADGGYEQYF
j_gene: TRBJ1-1; abundance: few; v_gene: TRBV6-6; d_gene: TRBD1; CDR3nt: TGTGCCACCCGGGACAGTTCGAACACTGAAGCTTTCTTT; CDR3aa: CATRDSSNTEAFF
j_gene: TRBJ1-1; abundance: .; v_gene: TRBV5-1; d_gene: .; CDR3nt: TGCGCCAGCAGCTTGGCCCCCGGCTTAAACACTGAAGCTTTCTTT; CDR3aa: CASSLAPGLNTEAFF
j_gene: TRBJ1-1; abundance: many; v_gene: TRBV12-3/TRBV12-4; d_gene: .; CDR3nt: TGTGCCAGCAGTTTCTTTGACAGACGCACTGAAGCTTTCTTT; CDR3aa: CASSFFDRRTEAFF
j_gene: TRBJ1-4; abundance: few; v_gene: TRBV4-1; d_gene: .; CDR3nt: TGCGCCAGCAGCCAAGATCCCAGGAGAGCTAATGAAAAACTGTTTTTT; CDR3aa: CASSQDPRRANEKLFF
j_gene: TRBJ1-1; abundance: few; v_gene: TRBV4-3; d_gene: TRBD1; CDR3nt: TGCGCCAGCAGCCTCAGGGGGCAGAGCACTGAAGCTTTCTTT; CDR3aa: CASSLRGQSTEAFF
j_gene: TRBJ2-3; abundance: many; v_gene: TRBV7-2; d_gene: .; CDR3nt: TGTGCCAGCAGCCTTCGGACCACCACAGATACGCAGTATTTT; CDR3aa: CASSLRTTTDTQYF